Below, 14 T cell receptor beta chains from the same sample are listed, as sequenced in a study of shared clonotypes between healthy human individuals (dated by TCRdb to about 2020). The library relied on the immunoSEQ multiplex PCR assay. TCRdb provides this immuneACCESS table in a form limited to in-frame rearrangements. Some clones are lacking; in checked studies, under half of them reflect an unresolved V gene, and why the rest are absent is not known. The sample table records about 120,000 clones; 68% of these occur just once. The ten largest account for roughly 24% of the sample. The sequencing input was memory CD8+ T cells sorted from blood. The cell subset or site label on this specimen signifies: CD45RO+ cells pooled with CCR7-negative TemRA cells. Receptor source: a woman in her 30s in good health.

The chain uses TRBV4-1 and TRBJ2-1, with D unresolved. CDR1 MGHRA and CDR2 YSYEKL come from the germline V gene. With 3 bases removed from V and 8 bases from J, the gap between germline ends came to 11 bases. This CDR3 region has 13 residues. CDR3 residues: CASSHISMDEQFF. CDR3 sequence (DNA): TGCGCCAGCAGCCACATCAGTATGGATGAGCAGTTCTTC.

A few counts support this clone. The chain employs TRBV10-2 and TRBJ2-1; D remains ambiguous. CDR1 and CDR2 from the germline V gene are WSHSY and SAAADI. The CDR3 contains 14 residues. With 7 bases removed from V and 1 base from J, the gap between germline ends came to 11 bases. CDR3 loop: CASTYALSYNEQFF. Here the CDR3 DNA reads TGCGCCAGCACCTACGCCCTATCCTACAATGAGCAGTTCTTC.

The chain uses TRBV6-6 and TRBJ2-5; 8 bases match TRBD1. The junction had 1 base not matched to a gene; V was cut back by 2 bases and J by 2 bases. Germline loops: CDR1 MNHNY, CDR2 SVGAGI (reference sequence). This CDR3 has 14 amino acids. CDR3: CASSYGQGQETQYF. CDR3 in DNA: TGTGCCAGCAGTTACGGACAGGGTCAAGAGACCCAGTACTTC.

The rearrangement joins TRBV6-4 to TRBJ2-2, with D possibly TRBD2 on 6 matching bases. CDR1 is MRHNA and CDR2 is SNTAGT in the germline V gene. The CDR3 is made up of 13 amino acids. The germline V and J ends were trimmed by 9 bases and 2 bases, with 10 bases remaining between them. In nucleotides, the CDR3 is TGTGCCAGTTCGCGGGAAAACACCGGGGAGCTGTTTTTT. Protein: CASSRENTGELFF.

The chain joins TRBV7-3 to TRBJ2-5, with D perhaps matching TRBD1 (6 bases). The CDR3 runs to 14 residues. CDR1 is SGHTA, CDR2 FQGTGA, per germline. V was pared by 5 bases and J by 5 bases, with 15 bases between. In nucleotides, the CDR3 is TGTGCCAGCAGCGCACAGGGTTCGTGGGAGACCCAGTACTTC. This encodes CASSAQGSWETQYF.

At least ten counts were recorded for this clone. The chain couples TRBV25-1 to TRBJ2-4; D tentatively fits TRBD1 or TRBD2 (5 bases each). The CDR3 totals 16 residues. CDR1 is MGHDK and CDR2 is SYGVNS in the germline V gene. The V end lost 3 bases, the J end lost 0 bases, and 12 bases lay between the germline ends. The CDR3 loop reads CASSDKGTLAKNIQYF. CDR3 coding DNA: TGTGCCAGCAGTGATAAGGGGACCCTAGCCAAAAACATTCAGTACTTC.

This clone was seen a single time. This chain uses TRBV19 with TRBJ1-5; D perhaps matches TRBD1 (5 bases). The CDR3 loop spans 15 amino acids. Germline V gene lookup returns CDR1 LNHDA and CDR2 SQIVND (reference sequence). Trimming stripped 4 bases from V and 3 bases from J, with 13 bases between. The CDR3 sequence: CASSSWDAYNQPQHF. The CDR3, as DNA: TGTGCCAGTAGTAGCTGGGACGCCTACAATCAGCCCCAGCATTTT.

The V call is TRBV19, the J call TRBJ1-4; tentative D call: TRBD1 (5 bases). The germline V gene encodes CDR1 LNHDA and CDR2 SQIVND (reference sequence). CDR3 length equals 18 residues. V was clipped by 8 bases and J by 3 bases, with 25 bases between them. The CDR3 DNA is TGTGCCAGTCAACCAGAGGGGCCCTTCTCAGCATCTAATGAAAAACTGTTTTTT. Its translation: CASQPEGPFSASNEKLFF.

In this sample, this clone turned up a few times. The rearrangement joins TRBV6-1 to TRBJ1-4; a weak D match, TRBD1 (5 bases). The CDR3 length is 15 residues. Germline V gives CDR1 MNHNS, CDR2 SASEGT. V lost 1 base to trimming and J lost 7 bases, with 13 bases between them. The CDR3 sequence: CASSEGSGASEKLFF. CDR3 in DNA: TGTGCCAGCAGTGAAGGCAGCGGGGCTTCTGAAAAACTGTTTTTT.

The V gene is TRBV30, the J gene TRBJ2-6; D is perhaps TRBD2 (6 bases). CDR1 is GTSNPN, CDR2 SVGIG, per germline (reference sequence). The CDR3 sequence is 14 residues long. The V gene lost 3 bases and the J gene lost 4 bases, with 10 bases spanning the gap. This chain's CDR3 is CAWRRDSGANVLTF. For the CDR3, the DNA is TGTGCCTGGAGACGGGACTCCGGGGCCAACGTCCTGACTTTC.

This clone was counted only a few times. The chain joins TRBV19 to TRBJ2-3; D not certain. Trimming removed 5 bases at V and 0 bases at J, with 15 bases between. The germline gives CDR1 LNHDA, CDR2 SQIVND (reference sequence). This CDR3 contains 16 residues. The chain's CDR3 is CASSPRTVTSTDTQYF. CDR3 nucleotide sequence: TGTGCCAGTAGTCCCCGGACCGTAACTAGCACAGATACGCAGTATTTT.

V gene TRBV19 combines with J gene TRBJ2-3; tentatively, D is TRBD2 (6 bases). Germline assignment: CDR1 LNHDA and CDR2 SQIVND (reference sequence). V gave up 6 bases and J gave up 0 bases, with 10 bases separating them. CDR3 size: 14 residues. The CDR3 loop reads CASRVGGSTDTQYF. DNA of the CDR3: TGTGCCAGTAGGGTGGGGGGTAGCACAGATACGCAGTATTTT.

The chain links TRBV6-1 to TRBJ2-2, with TRBD1 matching 7 bases. The CDR3 extends over 18 amino acids. The ends lost 4 bases at V and 1 base at J; junction bases unmatched: 12. The germline CDR1 and CDR2 sequences are MNHNS and SASEGT. In DNA, the CDR3 is TGTGCCAGCAGTGCTAGACAGGGCGGGTGGGGGAACACCGGGGAGCTGTTTTTT. Translating it yields CASSARQGGWGNTGELFF.

The chain uses TRBV6-5 and TRBJ2-1; D perhaps matches TRBD2 (5 bases). Germline lookup yields CDR1 MNHEY and CDR2 SVGAGI. V lost 6 bases to trimming and J lost 8 bases, with 20 bases between them. This CDR3 has 15 amino acids. CDR3 sequence reads: CASSPTNREFYEQFF. As DNA, the CDR3 is TGTGCCAGCAGCCCGACTAATAGGGAGTTCTATGAGCAGTTCTTC.